What follows are 30 T cell receptor beta chains derived from one specimen sequenced in a study of blood T cell repertoires in COVID-19. TCRdb keeps only in-frame clones here, not all; method: immunoSEQ multiplex PCR. The sample records about 320,000 clones, 89% being singletons. Sequencing was done on a sample of PBMCs or T cells enriched from blood (not recorded which). These receptors were collected from a man aged 55 to 70 who had recovered from COVID-19.

The chain joins TRBV15 to TRBJ2-5; D is perhaps TRBD2 (6 bases). The CDR3 sequence is 14 residues long. The V end lost 1 base, the J end lost 3 bases, and 9 bases lay between the germline ends. Germline V lookup: CDR1 LNHNV, CDR2 YYDKDF (reference sequence). The CDR3: CATSRGPGEETQYF. CDR3 in DNA: TGTGCCACCAGCAGAGGGCCGGGAGAAGAGACCCAGTACTTC.

J is TRBJ1-4 and V is TRBV3-1 (or the pseudogene TRBV3-2); D might be TRBD1 (5 bases). The V end was cut by 2 bases, the J end by 13 bases, with 17 bases between. The CDR3 is 14 residues long. In germline, CDR1 is LGHDT, CDR2 YNNKEL (reference sequence). CDR3: CASSQSGFGHPLFF. The CDR3 DNA sequence: TGTGCCAGCAGCCAAAGTGGGTTTGGACACCCACTGTTTTTT.

V gene TRBV5-1 combines with J gene TRBJ2-6, with 10 positions matching TRBD2. This CDR3 is built from 19 residues. Germline CDR1 reads SGHRS; CDR2 reads YFSETQ. The junction had 10 bases not matched to a gene; V was cut back by 4 bases and J by 0 bases. DNA for the CDR3: TGCGCCAGCAGCCCTGGGGCTAGCGGGGGACTCTCTGGGGCCAACGTCCTGACTTTC. It codes for CASSPGASGGLSGANVLTF. Supplemented by reference TRBV5-1 and TRBJ2-6, the full variable domain reads KAGVTQTPRYLIKTRGQQVTLSCSPISGHRSVSWYQQTPGQGLQFLFEYFSETQRNKGNFPGRFSGRQFSNSRSEMNVSTLELGDSALYLCASSPGASGGLSGANVLTFGAGSRLTVL.

The CDR3 nucleotides are TGTGCCAGCAGCTTCGCAGCGGGAGGTGAGACCCAGTACTTC. As protein: CASSFAAGGETQYF. The chain joins TRBV11-1 to TRBJ2-5, with TRBD2 matching over 9 bases. Germline V lookup: CDR1 SGHAT, CDR2 FQDESV (reference sequence). With 3 bases clipped from V and 5 bases from J, the junction kept 4 bases outside the gene matches. The CDR3 totals 14 residues. Full variable domain (remainder filled in from reference TRBV11-1 and TRBJ2-5): EAEVAQSPRYKITEKSQAVAFWCDPISGHATLYWYRQILGQGPELLVQFQDESVVDDSQLPKDRFSAERLKGVDSTLKIQPAELGDSAMYLCASSFAAGGETQYFGPGTRLLVL.

In DNA, the CDR3 is TGTGCCATCAGTGATCTAGCAACAATCACAGATACGCAGTATTTT. Its protein product is CAISDLATITDTQYF. The V call is TRBV10-3, the J call TRBJ2-3, with D perhaps matching TRBD2 (5 bases). Germline lookup yields CDR1 ENHRY and CDR2 SYGVKD. The CDR3 runs 15 residues. Trimming stripped 3 bases from V and 2 bases from J, with 12 bases between.

The CDR3 loop is CASSISGAWDQPQHF. The CDR3 region has the DNA TGTGCCAGTAGTATTAGCGGGGCCTGGGATCAGCCCCAGCATTTT. V gene TRBV19 combines with J gene TRBJ1-5; a weak D match, TRBD1 (5 bases). Between the trimmed V and J ends, which lost 3 bases and 5 bases, there was a span of 14 bases. CDR3 length equals 15 residues. Germline CDR1 is LNHDA and CDR2 is SQIVND (reference sequence). Using reference TRBV19 and TRBJ1-5 for the parts outside the CDR3, the full variable domain is DGGITQSPKYLFRKEGQNVTLSCEQNLNHDAMYWYRQDPGQGLRLIYYSQIVNDFQKGDIAEGYSVSREKKESFPLTVTSAQKNPTAFYLCASSISGAWDQPQHFGDGTRLSIL.

The rearrangement links TRBV5-1 to TRBJ1-6; 8 positions agree with TRBD1. This CDR3 has 16 amino acids. Germline values: CDR1 SGHRS, CDR2 YFSETQ. Unmatched junction bases numbered 8, after V lost 1 base and J lost 8 bases. CDR3 sequence: CASSLRVQGADSPLHF. The CDR3 DNA follows: TGCGCCAGCAGCTTGAGGGTTCAGGGGGCGGATTCACCCCTCCACTTT.

The chain combines TRBV11-2 with TRBJ1-2, with TRBD1 matching over 8 bases. CDR3 size: 13 residues. Germline V gives CDR1 SGHAT, CDR2 FQNNGV. V lost 8 bases to trimming and J lost 2 bases; unmatched junction nucleotides: 4. The CDR3 region is CASGDRNNYGYTF. In nucleotides, the CDR3 is TGTGCCAGCGGGGACAGGAACAACTATGGCTACACCTTC.

Only one count was recorded for this clone. The chain links TRBV10-3 to TRBJ2-7; 12 bases match TRBD2. This CDR3 region has 17 residues. The V gene's germline CDR1 is ENHRY and CDR2 SYGVKD. The V gene end was trimmed by 0 bases and the J gene end by 4 bases; junction bases not matched to a gene: 7. Written as DNA, the CDR3 is TGTGCCATCAGTGAGTCCGGACTAGCGGGAACGGGATACGAGCAGTACTTC. Translating it yields CAISESGLAGTGYEQYF.

This chain links TRBV7-9 with TRBJ2-7; TRBD1 might be the D (5 bases). The V gene's germline CDR1 is SEHNR and CDR2 FQNEAQ (reference sequence). Trimming removed 5 bases at V and 3 bases at J, with 14 bases between. The CDR3 is 14 residues long. The CDR3 reads CASSPPAQGYEQYF. The DNA for the CDR3 is TGTGCCAGCAGCCCACCCGCCCAGGGCTACGAGCAGTACTTC.

This rearrangement joins TRBV28 to TRBJ2-4, with D possibly being TRBD2 (6 bases). Trimming pared 5 bases from V and 3 bases from J, leaving 17 bases between. This CDR3 is 16 amino acids long. Germline V gene lookup returns CDR1 MDHEN and CDR2 SYDVKM. CDR3 sequence reads: CASSRGLQAGKNIQYF. The CDR3 DNA is TGTGCCAGCAGTAGGGGACTCCAAGCAGGCAAAAACATTCAGTACTTC.

This chain uses TRBV28 with TRBJ2-1; possibly TRBD2 for D (6 bases). The germline V gene has CDR1 MDHEN and CDR2 SYDVKM. The V and J ends lost 5 bases and 5 bases respectively, with 13 bases between them. This CDR3 comprises 14 residues. This CDR3 is CASSPGLSHNEQFF. The CDR3 DNA reads as TGTGCCAGCAGTCCCGGACTAAGCCACAATGAGCAGTTCTTC.

The chain recombines TRBV28 with TRBJ2-7; D is possibly TRBD2 (6 bases). CDR3 length equals 17 residues. V lost 4 bases and J 0 bases, leaving 19 bases between the germline ends. The germline gives CDR1 MDHEN, CDR2 SYDVKM. CDR3 bases: TGTGCCAGCAGTTCCTCGGGGCGGGGCCCCGTCTCCTACGAGCAGTACTTC. It encodes CASSSSGRGPVSYEQYF.

This chain uses TRBV3-1 (or the pseudogene TRBV3-2) with TRBJ1-2; the D gene is possibly TRBD1 (6 bases). Germline CDR1 is LGHDT and CDR2 is YNNKEL (reference sequence). This CDR3 spans 15 amino acids. V gave up 1 base and J gave up 5 bases, with 14 bases separating them. The CDR3 reads CASSQGTRRGYGYTF. In DNA form, the CDR3 reads TGTGCCAGCAGCCAAGGAACTCGCAGGGGTTATGGCTACACCTTC.

This rearrangement joins TRBV19 to TRBJ2-7; TRBD1 is a possible D gene (5 bases). This CDR3 has 13 amino acids. Trimming shortened V by 3 bases and J by 3 bases, and 9 bases separated the two germline ends. Germline V gene lookup returns CDR1 LNHDA and CDR2 SQIVND (reference sequence). In DNA form, the CDR3 reads TGTGCCAGTAGTATGAGCAGGGTCTACGAGCAGTACTTC. Encoded protein: CASSMSRVYEQYF.

The rearrangement joins TRBV9 to TRBJ2-3; 9 positions agree with TRBD2. The V segment lost 0 bases and the J segment 3 bases; nucleotides outside the gene matches: 8. The germline gives CDR1 SGDLS, CDR2 YYNGEE. The CDR3 runs 17 residues. In DNA, the CDR3 is TGTGCCAGCAGCGTAGAGGGCGGGAGGGCCAGGACAGATACGCAGTATTTT. Translation gives CASSVEGGRARTDTQYF. Based on the CDR3 plus reference TRBV9 and TRBJ2-3, the full variable domain is DSGVTQTPKHLITATGQRVTLRCSPRSGDLSVYWYQQSLDQGLQFLIQYYNGEERAKGNILERFSAQQFPDLHSELNLSSLELGDSALYFCASSVEGGRARTDTQYFGPGTRLTVL.

This chain joins TRBV9 and TRBJ2-3; TRBD2 aligns across 11 bases. The junction had 3 bases not matched to a gene; V was cut back by 0 bases and J by 3 bases. The CDR3 has 16 amino acids. CDR1 and CDR2 (germline): SGDLS, YYNGEE. Written as DNA, the CDR3 is TGTGCCAGCAGCGTAGCTCTAGCGGGAGGAACAGATACGCAGTATTTT. This sequence encodes CASSVALAGGTDTQYF.

This chain joins TRBV7-3 and TRBJ2-1; D perhaps matches TRBD1 (6 bases). Germline V gene data show CDR1 as SGHTA and CDR2 as FQGTGA. Trimming cost V 2 bases and J 7 bases, with 12 bases left between them. The CDR3 contains 14 residues. In DNA form, the CDR3 reads TGTGCCAGCAGCTTATTGGGCGGACAGAATGAGCAGTTCTTC. Protein: CASSLLGGQNEQFF.

This chain uses TRBV7-2 with TRBJ2-2; possible D gene TRBD1, 6 bases. V gave up 5 bases and J gave up 8 bases, with 18 bases separating them. This CDR3 region has 15 residues. CDR1 SGHTA and CDR2 FQGNSA come from the germline V gene. The CDR3, as DNA: TGTGCCAGCAGCACCAGAGCGCAGGGGCCAGGGGAGCTGTTTTTT. It specifies CASSTRAQGPGELFF.

This sequence joins TRBV2 and TRBJ1-6, with D uncertain. Germline V lookup: CDR1 SNHLY, CDR2 FYNNEI. The V end was cut by 6 bases, the J end by 7 bases, with 13 bases between. CDR3 length equals 14 residues. CDR3 nucleotides: TGTGCCAGCAGGCCGGGAGTAGAAAATTCACCCCTCCACTTT. Amino acid sequence: CASRPGVENSPLHF.

J is TRBJ2-5 and V is TRBV15, with TRBD1 matching over 9 bases. Germline CDR1 LNHNV, CDR2 YYDKDF (reference sequence). The CDR3 has 15 amino acids. Trimming cost V 5 bases and J 2 bases; bases outside gene matches: 6. CDR3: CATSPDDRGQETQYF. CDR3 DNA: TGTGCCACCAGCCCGGACGACAGGGGGCAAGAGACCCAGTACTTC.

DNA for the CDR3: TGTGCCAGCTCACCACGAACGGCTAATGAAAAACTGTTTTTT. Residues: CASSPRTANEKLFF. The V gene is TRBV18, the J gene TRBJ1-4; no reliable D call. Trimming stripped 1 base from V and 3 bases from J, with 6 bases between. Germline CDR1 reads KGHSH; CDR2 reads LQKENI. The length of the CDR3 is 14 residues.

This clone was seen a few times. CDR3 in amino acids: CASSRFQFSYEQYF. The DNA for the CDR3 is TGTGCCAGCAGCCGCTTCCAGTTCTCCTACGAGCAGTACTTC. This chain uses TRBV28 with TRBJ2-7; no firm D call. V gave up 6 bases and J gave up 0 bases, with 12 bases separating them. The CDR3 has 14 residues. The V gene's germline CDR1 is MDHEN and CDR2 SYDVKM.

The chain carries TRBV5-6 and TRBJ2-5, with D possibly matching TRBD2 (6 bases). The ends were cut back, 3 bases at V and 5 bases at J, with 11 bases in the middle. The germline CDR1 and CDR2 sequences are SGHDT and YYEEEE. This CDR3 has 13 amino acids. The CDR3 DNA follows: TGTGCCAGCAGCTCGTTTGCGGGGGAGACCCAGTACTTC. The encoded protein is CASSSFAGETQYF.

This chain joins TRBV7-9 and TRBJ1-3, with D uncertain. This CDR3 spans 16 amino acids. Per the germline V gene, CDR1 is SEHNR and CDR2 is FQNEAQ (reference sequence). The V gene lost 1 base and the J gene lost 5 bases, with 15 bases spanning the gap. The CDR3 loop reads CASSLGSAGRRNTIYF. The CDR3 DNA is TGTGCCAGCAGCTTAGGTTCGGCGGGGAGGAGAAACACCATATATTTT.

The CDR3 here is CASSQGPGHEQFF. The CDR3 DNA reads TGCGCCAGCAGCCAGGGGCCAGGCCATGAGCAGTTCTTC. The V call is TRBV4-1, the J call TRBJ2-1; the D gene is possibly TRBD1 (5 bases). There are 13 residues in the CDR3. Trimming took 3 bases from V and 8 from J, leaving 11 bases between them. The germline V gene has CDR1 MGHRA and CDR2 YSYEKL.

The rearrangement joins TRBV7-2 to TRBJ1-4, with TRBD1 identical over 7 bases. CDR3 length: 15 residues. Trimming took 2 bases from V and 0 from J; bases not matched to a gene: 0. Germline CDR1 SGHTA, CDR2 FQGNSA. CDR3: CASSLQGATNEKLFF. CDR3 in DNA: TGTGCCAGCAGCTTACAGGGGGCAACTAATGAAAAACTGTTTTTT.

The V gene is TRBV5-4, the J gene TRBJ2-2; possibly TRBD1 for D (7 bases). The CDR3 length is 17 residues. CDR1 and CDR2 (germline): SGHNT, YYREEE (reference sequence). Trimming removed 3 bases at V and 2 bases at J, with 17 bases between. CDR3 nucleotide sequence: TGTGCCAGCAGCTCCTTGACTAGACAGGGAAACACCGGGGAGCTGTTTTTT. Translated: CASSSLTRQGNTGELFF.

This chain uses TRBV5-1 with TRBJ1-6; TRBD1 aligns across 8 bases. Germline CDR1 and CDR2: SGHRS and YFSETQ. V dropped 4 bases and J dropped 7; count of bases not matched to a gene: 4. The CDR3 spans 14 residues. In DNA form, the CDR3 reads TGCGCCAGCAGCCCAGGGGGCCAAAATTCACCCCTCCACTTT. Protein product: CASSPGGQNSPLHF.

The rearrangement uses TRBV11-1 and TRBJ2-5; D gene uncertain. V shed 2 bases and J shed 5 bases, with 12 bases lying between them. CDR1 and CDR2 (germline): SGHAT, FQDESV (reference sequence). CDR3 length: 14 amino acids. The chain's CDR3 is CASSLIAMRETQYF. The CDR3 DNA reads TGTGCCAGCAGCTTAATAGCAATGAGGGAGACCCAGTACTTC.